The source of this T cell receptor (beta chain) is a study of blood T cell repertoires in COVID-19. Study in general: COVID-19 samples, acute and convalescent, were from the United States, Italy and Spain. The analysed material was cDNA or gDNA that came from T cells, B-cell-depleted T cells, or PBMCs.

Original processing methods: Reference gene primer amplification yielded estimated nucleated cell counts. Produced via immunoSEQ multiplex PCR; TCRdb's table is partial and in-frame only. V, J and clone size derive from that table, while D and trimming were established from the DNA sequence. Of 200,000 to 250,000 clones listed, more than 65% are singletons. V shed 5 bases and J 6 bases; nucleotides not matched to a gene: 10. CDR1 SGHNT and CDR2 YENEEA come from the germline V gene. The CDR3 is 15 residues long. This receptor was identified in a woman aged 80 or over with acute or convalescent COVID-19. The sequenced sample consisted of peripheral blood. V gene TRBV11-3 combines with J gene TRBJ1-2, with 9 bases aligning to TRBD1. The CDR3 loop is CASSRGTGQLDGYTF. The DNA for the CDR3 is TGTGCCAGCAGCCGAGGGACAGGGCAGCTGGATGGCTACACCTTC.